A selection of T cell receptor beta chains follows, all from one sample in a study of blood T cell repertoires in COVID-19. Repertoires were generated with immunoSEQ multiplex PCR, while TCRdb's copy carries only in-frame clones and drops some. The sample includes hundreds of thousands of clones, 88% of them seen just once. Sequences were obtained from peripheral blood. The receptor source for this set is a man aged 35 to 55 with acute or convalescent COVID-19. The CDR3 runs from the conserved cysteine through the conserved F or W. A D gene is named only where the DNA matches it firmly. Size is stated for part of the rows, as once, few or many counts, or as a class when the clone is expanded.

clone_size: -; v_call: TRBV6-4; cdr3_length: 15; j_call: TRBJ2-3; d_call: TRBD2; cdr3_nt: TGTGCCAGCAGTCTGGGGACTAGAACGACAGATACGCAGTATTTT; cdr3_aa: CASSLGTRTTDTQYF
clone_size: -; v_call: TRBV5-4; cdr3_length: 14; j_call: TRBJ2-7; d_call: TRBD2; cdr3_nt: TGTGCCAGAAATGGACTAGCGGACCCCTACGAGCAGTACTTC; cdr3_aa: CARNGLADPYEQYF
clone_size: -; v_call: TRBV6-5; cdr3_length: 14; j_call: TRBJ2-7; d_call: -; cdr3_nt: TGTGCCAGCAGGGGGGCTGGGGGGGCCTACGAGCAGTACTTC; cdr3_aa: CASRGAGGAYEQYF
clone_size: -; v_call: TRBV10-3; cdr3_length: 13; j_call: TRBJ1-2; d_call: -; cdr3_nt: TGTGCCATCAGTGCCGGGGGAGACTATGGCTACACCTTC; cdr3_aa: CAISAGGDYGYTF
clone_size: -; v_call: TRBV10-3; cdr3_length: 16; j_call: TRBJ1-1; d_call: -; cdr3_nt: TGTGCCATCAGTGAGTTGGGCAGGGTGGTAGAAACTGAAGCTTTCTTT; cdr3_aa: CAISELGRVVETEAFF
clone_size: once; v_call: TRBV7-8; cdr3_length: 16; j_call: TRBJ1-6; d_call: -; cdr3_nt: TGTGCCAGCAGGGGCCGGGCCAGCGGATTGGGTTCACCCCTCCACTTT; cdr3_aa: CASRGRASGLGSPLHF
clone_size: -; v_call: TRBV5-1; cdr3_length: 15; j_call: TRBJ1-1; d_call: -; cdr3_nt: TGCGCCAGCAGCTTTTGGGGGGGCACGGACACTGAAGCTTTCTTT; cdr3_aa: CASSFWGGTDTEAFF
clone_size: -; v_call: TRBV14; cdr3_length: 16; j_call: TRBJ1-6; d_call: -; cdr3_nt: TGTGCCAGCAGCCAAAACCTACGCTCCTATAATTCACCCCTCCACTTT; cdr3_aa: CASSQNLRSYNSPLHF
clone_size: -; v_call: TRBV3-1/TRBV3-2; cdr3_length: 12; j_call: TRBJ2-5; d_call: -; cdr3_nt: TGTGCCTCCATGGAGGGAGTAGAGACCCAGTACTTC; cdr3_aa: CASMEGVETQYF
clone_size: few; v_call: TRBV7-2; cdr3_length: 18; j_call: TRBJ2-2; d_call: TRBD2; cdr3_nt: TGTGCCAGCAGCTTAGGGGCCCTAGCGGGAGTGCACACCGGGGAGCTGTTTTTT; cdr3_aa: CASSLGALAGVHTGELFF
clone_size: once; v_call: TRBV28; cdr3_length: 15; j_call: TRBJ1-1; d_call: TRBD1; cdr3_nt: TGTGCCAGCAGTCGCCGGACAGGGGTGAACACTGAAGCTTTCTTT; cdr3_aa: CASSRRTGVNTEAFF
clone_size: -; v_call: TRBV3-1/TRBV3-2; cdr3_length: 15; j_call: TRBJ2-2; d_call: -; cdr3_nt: TGTGCCAGCAGCCAAGCGCAGGGAAACACCGGGGAGCTGTTTTTT; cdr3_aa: CASSQAQGNTGELFF
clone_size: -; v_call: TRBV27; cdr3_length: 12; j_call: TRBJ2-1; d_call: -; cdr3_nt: TGTGCCAGCTATCGGAGCGCCAATGAGCAGTTCTTC; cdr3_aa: CASYRSANEQFF
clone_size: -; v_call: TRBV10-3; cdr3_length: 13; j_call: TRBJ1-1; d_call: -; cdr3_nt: TGTGCCATAATGGGACTGAAGAACACTGAAGCTTTCTTT; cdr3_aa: CAIMGLKNTEAFF
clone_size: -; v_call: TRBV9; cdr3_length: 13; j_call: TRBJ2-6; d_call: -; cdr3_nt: TGTGCCAGTACGGAGGCTGGGGCCAACGTCCTGACTTTC; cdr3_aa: CASTEAGANVLTF
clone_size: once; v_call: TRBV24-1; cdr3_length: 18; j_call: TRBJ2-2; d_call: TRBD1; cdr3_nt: TGTGCCACCAGTGATCCGCGGTGGGGACAGGAGAACACCGGGGAGCTGTTTTTT; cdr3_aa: CATSDPRWGQENTGELFF
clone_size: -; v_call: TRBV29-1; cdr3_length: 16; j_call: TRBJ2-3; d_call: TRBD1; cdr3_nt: TGCAGCGTTGAAGCCGGGACAGGGGGCGGCACAGATACGCAGTATTTT; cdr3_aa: CSVEAGTGGGTDTQYF
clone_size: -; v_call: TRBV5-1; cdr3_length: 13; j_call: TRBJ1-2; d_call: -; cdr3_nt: TGCGCCAGTTATAACAGGGTATCTGACGGCTACACCTTC; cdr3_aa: CASYNRVSDGYTF
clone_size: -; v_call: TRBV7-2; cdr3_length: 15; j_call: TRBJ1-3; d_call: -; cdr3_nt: TGTGCCAGCAGCAGATACAGTACCTCTGGAAACACCATATATTTT; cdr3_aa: CASSRYSTSGNTIYF
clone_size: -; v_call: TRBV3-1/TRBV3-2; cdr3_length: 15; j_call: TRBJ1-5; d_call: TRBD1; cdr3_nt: TGTGCCAGCAGCCAAGGGGACAGGCCCAATCAGCCCCAGCATTTT; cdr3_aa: CASSQGDRPNQPQHF
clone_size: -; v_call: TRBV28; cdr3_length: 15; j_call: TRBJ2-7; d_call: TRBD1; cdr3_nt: TGTGCCAGCAGTATCCCGGGACAGGGATCCTACGAGCAGTACTTC; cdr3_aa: CASSIPGQGSYEQYF
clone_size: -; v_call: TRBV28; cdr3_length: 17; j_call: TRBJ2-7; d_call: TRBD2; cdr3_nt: TGTGCCAGCAGTTTGATTGGGAGGGGCCTCTGGGTCTACGAGCAGTACTTC; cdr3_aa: CASSLIGRGLWVYEQYF
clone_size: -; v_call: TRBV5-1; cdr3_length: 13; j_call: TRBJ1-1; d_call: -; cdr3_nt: TGCGCCAGCAGCTTTTCAGGGAACACTGAAGCTTTCTTT; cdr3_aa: CASSFSGNTEAFF
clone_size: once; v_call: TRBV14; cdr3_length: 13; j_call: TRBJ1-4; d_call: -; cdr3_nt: TGTGCCAGCAGCCAAGACCTTAATGAAAAACTGTTTTTT; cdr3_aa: CASSQDLNEKLFF
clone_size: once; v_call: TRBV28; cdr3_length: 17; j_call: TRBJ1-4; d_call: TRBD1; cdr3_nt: TGTGCCAGCAGTTTGGGGGGTCCGGGACAGAACAGGGAAAAACTGTTTTTT; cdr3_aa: CASSLGGPGQNREKLFF
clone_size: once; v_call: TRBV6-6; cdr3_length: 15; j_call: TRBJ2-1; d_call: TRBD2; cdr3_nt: TGTGCCAGCAGTTATAATAGCGGGGAAGGGAATGAGCAGTTCTTC; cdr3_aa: CASSYNSGEGNEQFF
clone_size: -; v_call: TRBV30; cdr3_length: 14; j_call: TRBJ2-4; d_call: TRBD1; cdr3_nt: TGTGCCTGGAGTACCGGGACAGGGAAAAACATTCAGTACTTC; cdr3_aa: CAWSTGTGKNIQYF
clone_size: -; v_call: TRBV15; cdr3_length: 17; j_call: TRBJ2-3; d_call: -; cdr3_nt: TGTGCCACCAGCAGACCCCAGGACTTTTCTAGCACAGATACGCAGTATTTT; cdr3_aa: CATSRPQDFSSTDTQYF
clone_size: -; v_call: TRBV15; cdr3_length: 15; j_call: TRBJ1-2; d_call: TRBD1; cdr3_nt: TGTGCCACCAGCAGTCCGGACAGGATCCTCTATGGCTACACCTTC; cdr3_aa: CATSSPDRILYGYTF
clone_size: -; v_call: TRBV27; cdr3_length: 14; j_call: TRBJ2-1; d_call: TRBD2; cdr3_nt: TGTGCCAGCAGTTTACTAGCGGGGGGCAATGAGCAGTTCTTC; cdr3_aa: CASSLLAGGNEQFF
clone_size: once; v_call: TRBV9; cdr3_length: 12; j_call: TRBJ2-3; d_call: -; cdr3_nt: TGTGCCAGCAGCCGGACCGGGGGGCGGCAGTATTTT; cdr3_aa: CASSRTGGRQYF
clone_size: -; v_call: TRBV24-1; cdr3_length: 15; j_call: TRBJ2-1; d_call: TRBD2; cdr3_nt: TGTGCCACCAGTGATTGGGGGACTAGTTCACGGGATCAGTTCTTC; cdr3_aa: CATSDWGTSSRDQFF
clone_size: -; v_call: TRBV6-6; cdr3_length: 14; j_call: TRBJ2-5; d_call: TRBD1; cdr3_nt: TGTGCCAGCAACCCGGGACAGGGAAAAGAGACCCAGTACTTC; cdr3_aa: CASNPGQGKETQYF
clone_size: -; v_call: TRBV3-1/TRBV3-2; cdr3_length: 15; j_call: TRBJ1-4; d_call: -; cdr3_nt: TGTGCCAGCAGCCCCGGGGGGGGGCCTAATGAAAAACTGTTTTTT; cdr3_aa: CASSPGGGPNEKLFF
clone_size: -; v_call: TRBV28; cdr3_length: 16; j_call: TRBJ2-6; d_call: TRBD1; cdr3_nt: TGTGCCAGCAGGCCGCAGGGGGCGGAGGGGGCCAACGTCCTGACTTTC; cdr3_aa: CASRPQGAEGANVLTF
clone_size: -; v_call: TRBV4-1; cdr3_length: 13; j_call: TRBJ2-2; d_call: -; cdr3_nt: TGCGCCAGCAGCCAAGATAGGGACAGGGAGCTGTTTTTT; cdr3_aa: CASSQDRDRELFF
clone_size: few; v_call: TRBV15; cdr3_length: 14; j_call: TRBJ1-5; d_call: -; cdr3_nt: TGTGCCACCAGCAGAGACAGGGGCAATCAGCCCCAGCATTTT; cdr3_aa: CATSRDRGNQPQHF
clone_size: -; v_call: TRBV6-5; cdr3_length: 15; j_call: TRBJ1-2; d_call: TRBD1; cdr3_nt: TGTGCCAGCAGTCCCGGGACAGTGGGCGTAAATGGCTACACCTTC; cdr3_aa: CASSPGTVGVNGYTF
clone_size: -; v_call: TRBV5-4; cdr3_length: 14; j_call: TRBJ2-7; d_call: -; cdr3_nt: TGTGCCAGCAGCGTATACCTTGACAGTTACGAGCAGTACTTC; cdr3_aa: CASSVYLDSYEQYF
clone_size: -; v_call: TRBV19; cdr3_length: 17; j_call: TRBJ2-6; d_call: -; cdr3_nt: TGTGCCAGTAGTAGGGGCAGGGTGGACTCTGGGGCCAACGTCCTGACTTTC; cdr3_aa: CASSRGRVDSGANVLTF
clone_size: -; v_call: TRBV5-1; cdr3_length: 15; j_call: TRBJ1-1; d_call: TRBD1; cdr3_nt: TGCGCCAGCAGCTGGACAGGAAAAATGAACACTGAAGCTTTCTTT; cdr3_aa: CASSWTGKMNTEAFF
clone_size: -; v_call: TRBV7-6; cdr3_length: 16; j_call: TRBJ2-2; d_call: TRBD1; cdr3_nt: TGTGCCAGCAGCGCCTGGACAGGTCGGAACACCGGGGAGCTGTTTTTT; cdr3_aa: CASSAWTGRNTGELFF
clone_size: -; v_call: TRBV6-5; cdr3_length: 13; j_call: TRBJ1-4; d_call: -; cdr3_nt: TGTGCCAATATTCTCCCGGGGGACGAAAAACTGTTTTTT; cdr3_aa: CANILPGDEKLFF
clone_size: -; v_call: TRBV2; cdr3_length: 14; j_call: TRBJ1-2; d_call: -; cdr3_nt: TGTGCCAGCAGTGTCACGGGCTCAGGGGAGGGCTACACCTTC; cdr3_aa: CASSVTGSGEGYTF
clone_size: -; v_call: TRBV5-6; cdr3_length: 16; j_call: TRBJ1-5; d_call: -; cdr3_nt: TGTGCCAGCAGCTTGTATGGGGGGTATAGCAATCAGCCCCAGCATTTT; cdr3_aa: CASSLYGGYSNQPQHF
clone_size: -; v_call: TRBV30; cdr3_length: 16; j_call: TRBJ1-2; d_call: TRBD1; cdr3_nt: TGTGCCTGGAGCCCCCCCGGACAGGAAACCTTCAAGGGCTACACCTTC; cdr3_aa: CAWSPPGQETFKGYTF
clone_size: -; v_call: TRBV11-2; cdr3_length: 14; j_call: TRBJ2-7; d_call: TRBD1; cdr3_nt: TGTGCCAGCAGCTTGGGGGACAGGGACCACGAGCAGTACTTC; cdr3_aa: CASSLGDRDHEQYF
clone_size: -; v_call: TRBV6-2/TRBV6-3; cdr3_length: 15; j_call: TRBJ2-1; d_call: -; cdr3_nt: TGTGCCAGCAGCCCGGGACTGACCCCTAGGGATGAGCAGTTCTTC; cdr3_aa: CASSPGLTPRDEQFF
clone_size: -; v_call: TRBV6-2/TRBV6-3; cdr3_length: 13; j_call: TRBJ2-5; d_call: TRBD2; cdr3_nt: TGTGCCAGCAGTGGAGGACTAGCGGAGACCCAGTACTTC; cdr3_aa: CASSGGLAETQYF
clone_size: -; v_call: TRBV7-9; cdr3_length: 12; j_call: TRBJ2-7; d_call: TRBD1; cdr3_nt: TGTGCCAGCAGCCTTGGGACAGGGAGGCAGTACTTC; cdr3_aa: CASSLGTGRQYF
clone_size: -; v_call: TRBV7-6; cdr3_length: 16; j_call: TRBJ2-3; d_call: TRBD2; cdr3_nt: TGTGCCAGCAGCCCATGGACTAGCGGGAGAGGAGATACGCAGTATTTT; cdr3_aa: CASSPWTSGRGDTQYF
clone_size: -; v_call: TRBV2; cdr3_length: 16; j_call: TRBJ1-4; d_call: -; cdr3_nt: TGTGCCAGCAGTGGGGGCCCCGAGGTAACTAATGAAAAACTGTTTTTT; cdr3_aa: CASSGGPEVTNEKLFF
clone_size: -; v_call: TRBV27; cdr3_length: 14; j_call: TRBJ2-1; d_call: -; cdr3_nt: TGTGCCAGCAGTCTCACGACTAGCTACAATGAGCAGTTCTTC; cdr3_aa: CASSLTTSYNEQFF
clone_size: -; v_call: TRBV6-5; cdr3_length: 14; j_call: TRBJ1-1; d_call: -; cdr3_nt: TGTGCCAGCAGTTACTTCGCTAGGAACACTGAAGCTTTCTTT; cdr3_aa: CASSYFARNTEAFF
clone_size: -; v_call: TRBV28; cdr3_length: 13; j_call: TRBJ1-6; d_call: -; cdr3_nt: TGTGCCAGCAGTTACGCAGGGAATTCACCCCTCCACTTT; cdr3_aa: CASSYAGNSPLHF